The following is a T cell receptor beta chain sequence with its context. As yet, its antigen is unknown. This record comes from a study of blood T cells in healthy people across ages. Findings and caveats of the study: Leaving the PBMCs unsorted stopped any conclusive comparison of naive versus antigen-experienced cells.

The CDR3 runs 14 residues. Trimming cost V 4 bases and J 9 bases, with 17 bases left between them. The germline V gene encodes CDR1 SGDLS and CDR2 YYNGEE. PCR was performed a second time for about 7 to 12 cycles using a sample-barcoded 5' primer and a J-beta primer mix. TCRdb re-called the 5' RACE reads through MiXCR, storing one row per CDR3 protein. The sample carries some 710,000 distinct CDR3 sequences, around half recorded once. The chain carries TRBV9 and TRBJ2-4, with D hard to call. The receptor was derived from a man older than 75 in good health. Input material: blood. The chain's CDR3 is CASSPTPGLGIQYF. The CDR3 DNA reads as TGTGCCAGCAGCCCAACCCCGGGCTTAGGCATTCAGTACTTC.